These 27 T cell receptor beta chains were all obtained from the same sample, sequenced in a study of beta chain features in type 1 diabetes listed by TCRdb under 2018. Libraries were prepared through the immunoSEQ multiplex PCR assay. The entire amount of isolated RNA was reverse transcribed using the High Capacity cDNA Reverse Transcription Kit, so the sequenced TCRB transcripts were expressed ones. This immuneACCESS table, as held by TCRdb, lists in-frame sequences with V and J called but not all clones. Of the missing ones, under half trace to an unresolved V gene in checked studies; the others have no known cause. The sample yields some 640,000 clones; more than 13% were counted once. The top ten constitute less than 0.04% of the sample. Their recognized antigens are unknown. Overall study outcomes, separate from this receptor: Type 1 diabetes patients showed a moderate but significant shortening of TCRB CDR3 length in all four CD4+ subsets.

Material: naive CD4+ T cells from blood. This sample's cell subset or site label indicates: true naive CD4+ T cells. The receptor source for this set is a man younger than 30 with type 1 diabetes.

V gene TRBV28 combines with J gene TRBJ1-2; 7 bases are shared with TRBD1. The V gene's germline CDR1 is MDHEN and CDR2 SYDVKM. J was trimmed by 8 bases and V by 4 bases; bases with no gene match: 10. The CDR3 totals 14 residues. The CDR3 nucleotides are TGTGCCAGCAGTTCCCGACAGGGATCGTACGGCTACACCTTC. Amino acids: CASSSRQGSYGYTF.

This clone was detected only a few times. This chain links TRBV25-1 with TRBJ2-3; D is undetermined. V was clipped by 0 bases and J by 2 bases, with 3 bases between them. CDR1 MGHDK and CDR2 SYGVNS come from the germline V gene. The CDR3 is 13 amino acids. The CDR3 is CASSEYNTDTQYF. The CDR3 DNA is TGTGCCAGCAGTGAATACAACACAGATACGCAGTATTTT.

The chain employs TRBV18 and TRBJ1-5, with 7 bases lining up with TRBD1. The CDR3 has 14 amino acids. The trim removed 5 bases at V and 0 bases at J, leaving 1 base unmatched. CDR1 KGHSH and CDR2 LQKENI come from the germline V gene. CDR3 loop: CASSRDSSNQPQHF. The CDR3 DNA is TGTGCCAGCTCAAGGGACAGTAGCAATCAGCCCCAGCATTTT.

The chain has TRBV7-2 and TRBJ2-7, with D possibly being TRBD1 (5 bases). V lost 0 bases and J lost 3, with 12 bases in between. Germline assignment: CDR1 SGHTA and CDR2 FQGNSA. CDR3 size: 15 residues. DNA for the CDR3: TGTGCCAGCAGCTTAGCGGACGTAGGGGTCTACGAGCAGTACTTC. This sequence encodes CASSLADVGVYEQYF. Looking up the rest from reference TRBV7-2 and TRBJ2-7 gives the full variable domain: GAGVSQSPSNKVTEKGKDVELRCDPISGHTALYWYRQSLGQGLEFLIYFQGNSAPDKSGLPSDRFSAERTGGSVSTLTIQRTQQEDSAVYLCASSLADVGVYEQYFGPGTRLTVT.

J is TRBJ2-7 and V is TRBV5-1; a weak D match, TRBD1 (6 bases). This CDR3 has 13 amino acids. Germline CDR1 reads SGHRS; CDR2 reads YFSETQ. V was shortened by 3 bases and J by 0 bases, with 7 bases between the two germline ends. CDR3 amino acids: CASSYRDSYEQYF. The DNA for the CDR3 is TGCGCCAGCAGCTACAGGGACTCCTACGAGCAGTACTTC.

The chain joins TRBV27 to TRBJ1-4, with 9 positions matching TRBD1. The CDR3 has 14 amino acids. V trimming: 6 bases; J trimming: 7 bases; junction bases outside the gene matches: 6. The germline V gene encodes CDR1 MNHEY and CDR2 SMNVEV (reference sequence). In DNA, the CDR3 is TGTGCCAGCAGCTATCGACAGGGGGGTGAAAAACTGTTTTTT. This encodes CASSYRQGGEKLFF.

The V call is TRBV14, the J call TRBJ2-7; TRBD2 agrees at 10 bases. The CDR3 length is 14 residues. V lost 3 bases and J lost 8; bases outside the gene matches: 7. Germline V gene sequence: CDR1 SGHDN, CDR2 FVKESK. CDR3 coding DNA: TGTGCCAGCAGCCACAGTCCTAGCGGGAGTAAGCAGTACTTC. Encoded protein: CASSHSPSGSKQYF. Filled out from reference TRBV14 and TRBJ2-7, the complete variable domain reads EAGVTQFPSHSVIEKGQTVTLRCDPISGHDNLYWYRRVMGKEIKFLLHFVKESKQDESGMPNNRFLAERTGGTYSTLKVQPAELEDSGVYFCASSHSPSGSKQYFGPGTRLTVT.

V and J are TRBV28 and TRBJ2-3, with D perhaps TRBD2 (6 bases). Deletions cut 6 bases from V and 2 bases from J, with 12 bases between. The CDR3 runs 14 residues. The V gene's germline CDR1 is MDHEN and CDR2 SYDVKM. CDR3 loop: CASRPRGATDTQYF. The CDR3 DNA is TGTGCCAGCAGACCCCGCGGGGCCACAGATACGCAGTATTTT.

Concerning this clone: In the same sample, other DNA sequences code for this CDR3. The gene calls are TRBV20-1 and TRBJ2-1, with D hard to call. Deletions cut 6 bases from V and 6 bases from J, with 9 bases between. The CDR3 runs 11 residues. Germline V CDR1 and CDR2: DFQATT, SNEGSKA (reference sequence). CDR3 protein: CSASSVNEQFF. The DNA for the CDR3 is TGCAGTGCATCCTCGGTCAATGAGCAGTTCTTC.

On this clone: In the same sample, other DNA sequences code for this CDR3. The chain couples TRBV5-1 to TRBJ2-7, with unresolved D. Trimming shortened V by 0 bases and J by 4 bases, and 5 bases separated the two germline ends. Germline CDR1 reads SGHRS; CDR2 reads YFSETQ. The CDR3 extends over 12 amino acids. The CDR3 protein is CASSLGAYEQYF. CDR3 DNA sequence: TGCGCCAGCAGCTTGGGGGCGTACGAGCAGTACTTC.

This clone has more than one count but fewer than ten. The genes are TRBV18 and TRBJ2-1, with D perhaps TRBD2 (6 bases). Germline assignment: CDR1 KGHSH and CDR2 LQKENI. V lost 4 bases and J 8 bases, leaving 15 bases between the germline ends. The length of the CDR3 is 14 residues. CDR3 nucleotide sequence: TGTGCCAGCTCACAGGACTTGACTAGGGATGAGCAGTTCTTC. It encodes CASSQDLTRDEQFF.

In DNA form, the CDR3 reads TGTGCCAGCAGCTTAATGGGGCGTAAAGAGACCCAGTACTTC. Protein: CASSLMGRKETQYF. This chain connects TRBV7-9 to TRBJ2-5; a weak D match, TRBD1 (5 bases). The CDR3 loop spans 14 amino acids. Germline CDR1 SEHNR, CDR2 FQNEAQ (reference sequence). Trimming cost V 2 bases and J 3 bases, with 10 bases left between them.

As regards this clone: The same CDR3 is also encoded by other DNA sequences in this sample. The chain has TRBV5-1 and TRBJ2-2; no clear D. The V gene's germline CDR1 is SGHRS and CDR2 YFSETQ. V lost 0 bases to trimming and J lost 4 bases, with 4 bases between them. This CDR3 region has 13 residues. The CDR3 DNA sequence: TGCGCCAGCAGCTTGGGATCCACCGGGGAGCTGTTTTTT. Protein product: CASSLGSTGELFF.

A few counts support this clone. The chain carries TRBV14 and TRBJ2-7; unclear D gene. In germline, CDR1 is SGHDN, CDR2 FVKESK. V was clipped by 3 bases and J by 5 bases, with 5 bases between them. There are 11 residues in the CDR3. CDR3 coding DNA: TGTGCCAGCAGCCAGGCCCACGAGCAGTACTTC. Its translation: CASSQAHEQYF. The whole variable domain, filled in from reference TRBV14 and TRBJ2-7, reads EAGVTQFPSHSVIEKGQTVTLRCDPISGHDNLYWYRRVMGKEIKFLLHFVKESKQDESGMPNNRFLAERTGGTYSTLKVQPAELEDSGVYFCASSQAHEQYFGPGTRLTVT.

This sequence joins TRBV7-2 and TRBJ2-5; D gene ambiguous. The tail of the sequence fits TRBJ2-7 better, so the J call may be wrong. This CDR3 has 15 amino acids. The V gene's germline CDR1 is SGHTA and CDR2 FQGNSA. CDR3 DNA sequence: TGTGCCAGCAGCTACCCCCGGCGGCCACAATACGAGCAGTACTTC. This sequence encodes CASSYPRRPQYEQYF.

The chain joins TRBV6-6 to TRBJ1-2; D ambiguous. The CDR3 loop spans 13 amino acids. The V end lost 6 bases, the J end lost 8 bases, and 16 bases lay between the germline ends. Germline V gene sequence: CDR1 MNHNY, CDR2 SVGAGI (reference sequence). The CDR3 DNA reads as TGTGCCAGCAGCCCGGAACCGGACCGGGGCTACACCTTC. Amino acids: CASSPEPDRGYTF.

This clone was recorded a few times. CDR3 in DNA: TGCGCCAGCAGCCAAGGAGAGGGGCCGGATACGCAGTATTTT. Its translation: CASSQGEGPDTQYF. The chain combines TRBV4-1 with TRBJ2-3; tentatively, D is TRBD1 or TRBD2 (5 bases each). Between the trimmed V and J ends, which lost 1 base and 6 bases, there was a span of 11 bases. Looked up from germline, CDR1 is MGHRA and CDR2 is YSYEKL. The length of the CDR3 is 14 residues.

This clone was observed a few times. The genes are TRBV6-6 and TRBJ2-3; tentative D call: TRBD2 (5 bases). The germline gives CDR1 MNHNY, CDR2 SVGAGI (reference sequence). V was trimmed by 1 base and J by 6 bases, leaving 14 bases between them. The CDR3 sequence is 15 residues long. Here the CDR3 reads CASSYWRFSEDTQYF. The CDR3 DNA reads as TGTGCCAGCAGTTACTGGAGGTTCTCAGAGGATACGCAGTATTTT.

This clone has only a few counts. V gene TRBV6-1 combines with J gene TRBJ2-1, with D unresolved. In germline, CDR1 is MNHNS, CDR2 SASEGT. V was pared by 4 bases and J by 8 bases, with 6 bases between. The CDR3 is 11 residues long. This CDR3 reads CASSVVYEQFF. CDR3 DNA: TGTGCCAGCAGTGTTGTATATGAGCAGTTCTTC.

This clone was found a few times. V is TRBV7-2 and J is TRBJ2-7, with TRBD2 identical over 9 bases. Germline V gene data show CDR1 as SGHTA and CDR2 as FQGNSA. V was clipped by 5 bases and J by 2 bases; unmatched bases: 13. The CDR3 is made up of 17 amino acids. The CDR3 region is CASSPRNSGGFPYEQYF. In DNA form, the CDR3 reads TGTGCCAGCAGCCCCCGGAACAGCGGGGGGTTCCCCTACGAGCAGTACTTC.

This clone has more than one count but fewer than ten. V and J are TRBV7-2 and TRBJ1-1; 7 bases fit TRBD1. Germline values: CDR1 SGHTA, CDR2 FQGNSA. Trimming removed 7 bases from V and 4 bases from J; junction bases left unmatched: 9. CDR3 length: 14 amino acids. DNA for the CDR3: TGTGCCAGCACACCGACAGGGTTTAGCACTGAAGCTTTCTTT. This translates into CASTPTGFSTEAFF.

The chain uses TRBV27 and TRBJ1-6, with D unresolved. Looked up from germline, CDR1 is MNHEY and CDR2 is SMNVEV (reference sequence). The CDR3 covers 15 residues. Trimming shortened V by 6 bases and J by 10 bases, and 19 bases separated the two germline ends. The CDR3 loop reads CASSPRFGVGSPLHF. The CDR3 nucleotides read TGTGCCAGCAGCCCACGTTTCGGGGTTGGCTCACCCCTCCACTTT.

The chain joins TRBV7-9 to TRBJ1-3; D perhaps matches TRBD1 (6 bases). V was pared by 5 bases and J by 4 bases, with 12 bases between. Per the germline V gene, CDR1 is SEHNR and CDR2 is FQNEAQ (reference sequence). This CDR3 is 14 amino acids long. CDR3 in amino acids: CASSRWDKGNTIYF. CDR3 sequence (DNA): TGTGCCAGCAGCCGGTGGGACAAGGGAAACACCATATATTTT.

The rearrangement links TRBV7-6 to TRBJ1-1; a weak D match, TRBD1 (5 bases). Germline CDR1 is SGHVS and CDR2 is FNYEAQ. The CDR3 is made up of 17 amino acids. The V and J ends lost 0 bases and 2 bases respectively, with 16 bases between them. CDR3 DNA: TGTGCCAGCAGCTTAGCTCAACCGGGGGTTCCTAACACTGAAGCTTTCTTT. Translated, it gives CASSLAQPGVPNTEAFF. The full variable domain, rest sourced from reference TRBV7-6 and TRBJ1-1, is GAGVSQSPRYKVTKRGQDVALRCDPISGHVSLYWYRQALGQGPEFLTYFNYEAQQDKSGLPNDRFSAERPEGSISTLTIQRTEQRDSAMYRCASSLAQPGVPNTEAFFGQGTRLTVV.

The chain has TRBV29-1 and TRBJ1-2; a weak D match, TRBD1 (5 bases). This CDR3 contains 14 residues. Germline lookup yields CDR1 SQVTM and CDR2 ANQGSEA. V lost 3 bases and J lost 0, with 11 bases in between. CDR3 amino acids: CSVDGETANYGYTF. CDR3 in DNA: TGCAGCGTTGATGGGGAGACAGCTAACTATGGCTACACCTTC.

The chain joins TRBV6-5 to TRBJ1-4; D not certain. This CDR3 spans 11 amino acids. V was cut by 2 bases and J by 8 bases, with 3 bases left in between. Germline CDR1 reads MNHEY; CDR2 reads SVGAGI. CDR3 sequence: CASSYKEKLFF. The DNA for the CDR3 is TGTGCCAGCAGTTACAAGGAAAAACTGTTTTTT.

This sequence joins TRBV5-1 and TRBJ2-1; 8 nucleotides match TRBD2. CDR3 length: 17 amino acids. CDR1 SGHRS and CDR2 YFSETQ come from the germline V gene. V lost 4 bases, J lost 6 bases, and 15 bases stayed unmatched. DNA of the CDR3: TGCGCCAGCAGCATCACCCCACTCACGGGGGGGGGCAATGAGCAGTTCTTC. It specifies CASSITPLTGGGNEQFF.